The 9 T cell receptor beta chains below come from one sample, sequenced in a study of T cell repertoires in cytomegalovirus infection. TCRdb re-derived calls from the reads in MiXCR, one entry per CDR3 protein. This sample has hundreds of thousands of distinct CDR3 sequences, with roughly 33% found just once. For these TCRs, the target antigens are not known. The source material was cultured PBMCs, sampled from culture after CMV antigen stimulation. These receptors all come from a human donor in good health (CMV status not recorded). Some clones in this sample may be carry-over from other donors' samples.

The chain couples TRBV5-8 to TRBJ1-2; no clear D gene. This CDR3 has 11 residues. Germline values: CDR1 SGHTS, CDR2 YDEGEE. Trimming removed 3 bases at V and 8 bases at J, with 8 bases between. The CDR3 is CASSYHQGYTF. CDR3 nucleotides: TGTGCCAGCAGCTATCACCAGGGCTACACCTTC.

This clonotype was observed a handful of times. The CDR3 bases are TGCGCCAGCAGCTCCTGGGGCCCGCGGGGCTATGGCTACACCTTC. Translated, it gives CASSSWGPRGYGYTF. The rearrangement joins TRBV4-1 to TRBJ1-2, with D perhaps matching TRBD1 (5 bases). Germline V gives CDR1 MGHRA, CDR2 YSYEKL. This CDR3 comprises 15 residues. Trimming pared 5 bases from V and 4 bases from J, leaving 17 bases between.

This rearrangement joins TRBV4-1 to TRBJ2-5; TRBD2 agrees at 10 bases. The CDR3 is 15 residues long. J lost 6 bases, V lost 4 bases, and 8 bases had no gene match. The germline V gene has CDR1 MGHRA and CDR2 YSYEKL. CDR3 sequence (DNA): TGCGCCAGCAGCCTCAGCACTAGCGGGGTTAAGACCCAGTACTTC. This gives the protein CASSLSTSGVKTQYF.

This clonotype was seen a handful of times. J is TRBJ2-3 and V is TRBV20-1; possibly TRBD2 for D (5 bases). The V end was cut by 0 bases, the J end by 8 bases, with 15 bases between. The V gene's germline CDR1 is DFQATT and CDR2 SNEGSKA (reference sequence). CDR3 length: 14 amino acids. The CDR3 nucleotides are TGCAGTGCTAGAGATAAAATAGCCCGGGGTACGCAGTATTTT. Translated: CSARDKIARGTQYF.

This clonotype was seen repeatedly, ten times or more. V gene TRBV7-2 combines with J gene TRBJ2-5; TRBD2 agrees at 10 bases. This CDR3 region has 16 residues. Germline trimming cut 1 base from V and 5 bases from J; bases unmatched to any gene: 7. Per germline, CDR1 SGHTA and CDR2 FQGNSA. CDR3 sequence reads: CASSLVLAGPGETQYF. In DNA form, the CDR3 reads TGTGCCAGCAGCTTAGTACTAGCGGGACCCGGGGAGACCCAGTACTTC.

Only a few counts were recorded for this clonotype. The chain links TRBV7-8 to TRBJ2-2; no definite D call. Germline V CDR1 and CDR2: SGHVS, FQNEAQ. V lost 3 bases, J lost 3 bases, and 8 bases lay in between. There are 14 residues in the CDR3. The CDR3 sequence is CASSFLADTGELFF. In DNA, the CDR3 is TGTGCCAGCAGCTTCTTGGCGGACACCGGGGAGCTGTTTTTT.

This clonotype was seen a handful of times. This chain connects TRBV6-1 to TRBJ2-1; 8 nucleotides match TRBD2. The germline V gene has CDR1 MNHNS and CDR2 SASEGT. Unmatched junction bases numbered 7, after V lost 5 bases and J lost 7 bases. CDR3 length: 14 amino acids. CDR3 in amino acids: CASSISGSLNEQFF. The CDR3 bases are TGTGCCAGCAGTATAAGCGGGAGTCTGAATGAGCAGTTCTTC.

V is TRBV5-4 and J is TRBJ1-2; D might be TRBD1 (5 bases). This CDR3 contains 14 residues. Germline lookup yields CDR1 SGHNT and CDR2 YYREEE (reference sequence). V was cut by 2 bases and J by 4 bases, with 12 bases left in between. CDR3 nucleotide sequence: TGTGCCAGCAGCTTAATTTCCAGGGCCTATGGCTACACCTTC. Its protein product is CASSLISRAYGYTF.

Worth noting for this clonotype: A much larger clonotype is one base distant, so this may be a read error. J is TRBJ2-3 and V is TRBV7-2, with D hard to call. The CDR3 extends over 15 amino acids. V was shortened by 1 base and J by 2 bases, with 10 bases between the two germline ends. The germline gives CDR1 SGHTA, CDR2 FQGNSA. The CDR3 region is CASSLVGPLTDTQYF. The CDR3 nucleotides read TGTGCCAGCAGCTTAGTCGGTCCACTCACAGATACGCAGTATTTT. Looking up the rest from reference TRBV7-2 and TRBJ2-3 gives the full variable domain: GAGVSQSPSNKVTEKGKDVELRCDPISGHTALYWYRQSLGQGLEFLIYFQGNSAPDKSGLPSDRFSAERTGGSVSTLTIQRTQQEDSAVYLCASSLVGPLTDTQYFGPGTRLTVL.